This T cell receptor (beta chain) derives from a study of cytomegalovirus exposure and HLA in healthy donors. For the study at large: About 77 million unique TCRs from HLA-typed donors made up an early data release. Study conclusions and caveats: In a later analysis, approximately 18,000 TCR beta sequences were associated with HLA alleles at 0.05 false discovery rate. Researchers left out some V segments, among them TRBV6-2 and TRBV6-3, as indistinguishable. It was reported that the classifier diagnosed cytomegalovirus status with high specificity and sensitivity in both the original and validation cohorts.

The study ran its PCR with 60 Vbeta and 13 Jbeta primers. Measured with immunoSEQ multiplex PCR; TCRdb has only the in-frame clones, and not every one. This sample has around 100,000 clones, with about four fifths found just once. Remarks on this clone: What it binds is unknown.

The V and J ends lost 5 bases and 0 bases, in that order; junction bases with no gene match: 5. The CDR3 extends over 15 amino acids. Germline V gene lookup returns CDR1 SNHLY and CDR2 FYNNEI. The gene calls are TRBV2 and TRBJ2-3, with 7 bases fitting TRBD1. Sequencing used PBMCs. The sequence was obtained from a woman between 18 and 29 years old in good health and CMV-seropositive. The CDR3 DNA is TGTGCCAGCAGTCTTAACAGGGGTAGCACAGATACGCAGTATTTT. It encodes CASSLNRGSTDTQYF. Full variable domain (missing parts from reference TRBV2 and TRBJ2-3): EPEVTQTPSHQVTQMGQEVILRCVPISNHLYFYWYRQILGQKVEFLVSFYNNEISEKSEIFDDQFSVERPDGSNFTLKIRSTKLEDSAMYFCASSLNRGSTDTQYFGPGTRLTVL.